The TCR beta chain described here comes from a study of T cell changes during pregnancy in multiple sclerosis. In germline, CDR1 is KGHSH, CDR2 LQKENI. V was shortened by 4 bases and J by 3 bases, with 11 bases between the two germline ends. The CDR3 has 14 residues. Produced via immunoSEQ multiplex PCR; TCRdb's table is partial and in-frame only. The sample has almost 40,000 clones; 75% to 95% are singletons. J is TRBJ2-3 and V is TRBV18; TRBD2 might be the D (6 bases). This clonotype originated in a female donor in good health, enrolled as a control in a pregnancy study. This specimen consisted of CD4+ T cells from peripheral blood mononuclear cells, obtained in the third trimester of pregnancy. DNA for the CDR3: TGTGCCAGCTCACTAGCGGCGGATACAGATACGCAGTATTTT. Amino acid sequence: CASSLAADTDTQYF.